This T cell receptor beta chain was sequenced during a study of blood T cell repertoires in COVID-19. Participants spanned ages about 18 to 100 years and resided in about two dozen US areas. Participant-given clinical history determined each cohort assignment. Germline V gene lookup returns CDR1 LGHDT and CDR2 YNNKEL (reference sequence). The V end lost 1 base, the J end lost 8 bases, and 14 bases lay between the germline ends. The CDR3 runs to 14 residues. Methods used by the authors: Cell counts per sample came from amplifying reference gene primers. Generated by immunoSEQ multiplex PCR, the TCRdb table keeps only in-frame clones and is missing some. That table is the source of V, J and clone size, and D and trimming were worked out from the DNA. The profile shows hundreds of thousands of clones, around 91% of them singletons.

The sequence was obtained from a man between 18 and 29 years old who had recovered from COVID-19. The V gene is TRBV3-1 (or the pseudogene TRBV3-2), the J gene TRBJ1-2; D unresolved. The sample was PBMCs or T cells enriched from blood (not recorded which). The CDR3 loop is CASSQGTPSGGYTF. CDR3 nucleotides: TGTGCCAGCAGCCAAGGGACTCCTTCAGGCGGCTACACCTTC.